This TCR beta chain was profiled in a study of vaccination and CD4 T cells after COVID-19. This CDR3 has 12 residues. The V gene's germline CDR1 is SNHLY and CDR2 FYNNEI. V was trimmed by 5 bases and J by 8 bases, leaving 12 bases between them. Treatment given: approximately nine-day PBMC culture with coronavirus spike peptide pools or control peptides (ViraFEST assay). The study sequenced cultured CD4+ T cell DNA using the Oncomine TCR Beta short-read assay. TCRdb analysed the PCR reads with MiXCR anew, one entry per CDR3 protein. The sample shows around 6,000 distinct CDR3 sequences, 45% to 60% of them seen only once. Regarding this clonotype: The antigen is undetermined.

The receptor comes from a human donor who had recovered from COVID-19. The chain uses TRBV2 and TRBJ1-1; D is ambiguous. Sequenced sample: CD4+ T cells from blood, cultured in vitro. CDR3 bases: TGTGCCAGCAGTTATACACCATCAGAAGCTTTCTTT. Amino acids: CASSYTPSEAFF.